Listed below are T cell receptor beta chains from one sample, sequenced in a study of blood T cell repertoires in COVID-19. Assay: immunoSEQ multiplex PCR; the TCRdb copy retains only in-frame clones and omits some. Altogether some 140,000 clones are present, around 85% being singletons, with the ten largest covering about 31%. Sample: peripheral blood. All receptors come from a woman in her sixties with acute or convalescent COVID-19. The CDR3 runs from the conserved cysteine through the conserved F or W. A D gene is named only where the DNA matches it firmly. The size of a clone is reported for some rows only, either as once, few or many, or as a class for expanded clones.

CDR3 DNA: TGTGCCAGCAGCTTGCACCAGCTGGGCCCAAGCTCTGGAAACACCATATATTTT
CDR3 protein: CASSLHQLGPSSGNTIYF
D gene: NA
J gene: TRBJ1-3
clone size: NA
V gene: TRBV5-6

CDR3 DNA: TGCGCCAGCAGCGATGGGGCTAGCGGGGGGGCCTGGAACATTCAGTACTTC
CDR3 protein: CASSDGASGGAWNIQYF
D gene: TRBD2
J gene: TRBJ2-4
clone size: NA
V gene: TRBV4-1

CDR3 DNA: TGTGCCAGCAGTGAACAGGGGTTGGGCGGCTACACCTTC
CDR3 protein: CASSEQGLGGYTF
D gene: TRBD1
J gene: TRBJ1-2
clone size: NA
V gene: TRBV6-4

CDR3 DNA: TGTGCCAGCAGCCCGGGAGGAGGGCCGAATCAGCCCCAGCATTTT
CDR3 protein: CASSPGGGPNQPQHF
D gene: NA
J gene: TRBJ1-5
clone size: NA
V gene: TRBV14

CDR3 DNA: TGTGCCAGCAGTTTAGTGTCCGGGAATGAGCAGTTCTTC
CDR3 protein: CASSLVSGNEQFF
D gene: NA
J gene: TRBJ2-1
clone size: many
V gene: TRBV12-3/TRBV12-4

CDR3 DNA: TGTGCCAGCAGGGCAACAGGGCTCTATGGCTACACCTTC
CDR3 protein: CASRATGLYGYTF
D gene: NA
J gene: TRBJ1-2
clone size: NA
V gene: TRBV28

CDR3 DNA: TGTGCCTGGAGTATGGGCGGGGGGGCATATGAGCAGTTCTTC
CDR3 protein: CAWSMGGGAYEQFF
D gene: TRBD2
J gene: TRBJ2-1
clone size: NA
V gene: TRBV30

CDR3 DNA: TGTGCCAGCAGTTACCATGGGACTAGCGGTGGGGAGCAGTACTTC
CDR3 protein: CASSYHGTSGGEQYF
D gene: TRBD2
J gene: TRBJ2-7
clone size: NA
V gene: TRBV6-5

CDR3 DNA: TGTGCCAGCAGCTTAGACAGGGCCGACACCGGGGAGCTGTTTTTT
CDR3 protein: CASSLDRADTGELFF
D gene: NA
J gene: TRBJ2-2
clone size: NA
V gene: TRBV7-9

CDR3 DNA: TGTGCCAGCGACTCCGGACAGGGTACTGAAGCTTTCTTT
CDR3 protein: CASDSGQGTEAFF
D gene: TRBD1
J gene: TRBJ1-1
clone size: NA
V gene: TRBV18

CDR3 DNA: TGTGCCAGCAGCCGAGCGGAAAGCAATCAGCCCCAGCATTTT
CDR3 protein: CASSRAESNQPQHF
D gene: NA
J gene: TRBJ1-5
clone size: few
V gene: TRBV7-9

CDR3 DNA: TGCGCCAGCAGCTTGAGCCAGGCATCAGATACGCAGTATTTT
CDR3 protein: CASSLSQASDTQYF
D gene: NA
J gene: TRBJ2-3
clone size: few
V gene: TRBV5-1

CDR3 DNA: TGTGCCAGCAGCGTCTCGGGTTTTAGCGGCACCGGGGAGCTGTTTTTT
CDR3 protein: CASSVSGFSGTGELFF
D gene: NA
J gene: TRBJ2-2
clone size: few
V gene: TRBV9

CDR3 DNA: TGTGCCAGCAGTTTTAGGGGTTATAGCAATCAGCCCCAGCATTTT
CDR3 protein: CASSFRGYSNQPQHF
D gene: NA
J gene: TRBJ1-5
clone size: few
V gene: TRBV27

CDR3 DNA: TGTGCCACTGGACTAGCGGGGGGTTACGAGCAGTACTTC
CDR3 protein: CATGLAGGYEQYF
D gene: TRBD2
J gene: TRBJ2-7
clone size: NA
V gene: TRBV27

CDR3 DNA: TGTGCCACCGAAGACACCCCGAACACTGAAGCTTTCTTT
CDR3 protein: CATEDTPNTEAFF
D gene: NA
J gene: TRBJ1-1
clone size: NA
V gene: TRBV28

CDR3 DNA: TGTGCCAGCAGCTCTTCAACCGGACTTCACGATGGGACTGAAGCTTTCTTT
CDR3 protein: CASSSSTGLHDGTEAFF
D gene: NA
J gene: TRBJ1-1
clone size: NA
V gene: TRBV5-4

CDR3 DNA: TGTGCCAGCAGTTACCACAGGGGTTATGGCTACACCTTC
CDR3 protein: CASSYHRGYGYTF
D gene: TRBD1
J gene: TRBJ1-2
clone size: NA
V gene: TRBV6-5

CDR3 DNA: TGTGCCTGGTTCTTACAGGGTGTAGGTGGCTACACCTTC
CDR3 protein: CAWFLQGVGGYTF
D gene: NA
J gene: TRBJ1-2
clone size: NA
V gene: TRBV30

CDR3 DNA: TGTGCCAGCAGTGGACAGGGGACCTCTAGCACAGATACGCAGTATTTT
CDR3 protein: CASSGQGTSSTDTQYF
D gene: TRBD1
J gene: TRBJ2-3
clone size: NA
V gene: TRBV6-1

CDR3 DNA: TGTGCCAGTAGCTCGACAGGGCTCACTGAAGCTTTCTTT
CDR3 protein: CASSSTGLTEAFF
D gene: TRBD1
J gene: TRBJ1-1
clone size: NA
V gene: TRBV19

CDR3 DNA: TGTGCCAGCAGCCCGGGGACTTCTCTCATGTGGGATGAGCAGTTCTTC
CDR3 protein: CASSPGTSLMWDEQFF
D gene: NA
J gene: TRBJ2-1
clone size: NA
V gene: TRBV5-8

CDR3 DNA: TGTGCCAGCAGCCGCCAGACACATTACTCGGGACTCATGAACACTGAAGCTTTCTTT
CDR3 protein: CASSRQTHYSGLMNTEAFF
D gene: NA
J gene: TRBJ1-1
clone size: NA
V gene: TRBV13

CDR3 DNA: TGTGCCTGGAGTCGCGGGATCTCCTACGAGCAGTACTTC
CDR3 protein: CAWSRGISYEQYF
D gene: NA
J gene: TRBJ2-7
clone size: NA
V gene: TRBV30

CDR3 DNA: TGTGCCAGCAGCGGCAACCGGGACACCGCTAATGAAAAACTGTTTTTT
CDR3 protein: CASSGNRDTANEKLFF
D gene: NA
J gene: TRBJ1-4
clone size: NA
V gene: TRBV9

CDR3 DNA: TGTGCCAGCAGCTCCTTTCACGAACTAGCTTGGGAGGAGCAGTTCTTC
CDR3 protein: CASSSFHELAWEEQFF
D gene: NA
J gene: TRBJ2-1
clone size: NA
V gene: TRBV7-8

CDR3 DNA: TGTGCCAGCAGCCGTAGCGGGACAACCTACAATGAGCAGTTCTTC
CDR3 protein: CASSRSGTTYNEQFF
D gene: TRBD2
J gene: TRBJ2-1
clone size: NA
V gene: TRBV7-2

CDR3 DNA: TGTGCCAGCAGCCTCGGAAGGGGCTATGGCTACACCTTC
CDR3 protein: CASSLGRGYGYTF
D gene: NA
J gene: TRBJ1-2
clone size: NA
V gene: TRBV11-2

CDR3 DNA: TGTGCCACCAGCAGAGGGACCGGGGGTGGCCCTGAAGCTTTCTTT
CDR3 protein: CATSRGTGGGPEAFF
D gene: NA
J gene: TRBJ1-1
clone size: NA
V gene: TRBV15

CDR3 DNA: TGTGCCAGCAGAGTAACCGGGACAGGGCATAATTCACCCCTCCACTTT
CDR3 protein: CASRVTGTGHNSPLHF
D gene: TRBD1
J gene: TRBJ1-6
clone size: NA
V gene: TRBV6-4

CDR3 DNA: TGTGCCAGCAGTTTCCCCAGTTTTTTGACTGAAGCTTTCTTT
CDR3 protein: CASSFPSFLTEAFF
D gene: NA
J gene: TRBJ1-1
clone size: NA
V gene: TRBV28

CDR3 DNA: TGTGCCAGTAGTAAGGGGACAGGGATAACCAAAAACATTCAGTACTTC
CDR3 protein: CASSKGTGITKNIQYF
D gene: TRBD1
J gene: TRBJ2-4
clone size: NA
V gene: TRBV19

CDR3 DNA: TGTGCCAGTAGTATAGTAGGGACAGGGAGGACTGAAGCTTTCTTT
CDR3 protein: CASSIVGTGRTEAFF
D gene: TRBD1
J gene: TRBJ1-1
clone size: NA
V gene: TRBV19

CDR3 DNA: TGTGCCAGCAGCCAAATAGGGGGAGCTGAAGCTTTCTTT
CDR3 protein: CASSQIGGAEAFF
D gene: NA
J gene: TRBJ1-1
clone size: NA
V gene: TRBV3-1/TRBV3-2

CDR3 DNA: TGTGCCAGCATCAACTCCGGGACAGCTTCCTACAATGAGCAGTTCTTC
CDR3 protein: CASINSGTASYNEQFF
D gene: TRBD1
J gene: TRBJ2-1
clone size: NA
V gene: TRBV6-6

CDR3 DNA: TGCGCCAGCGACTTCAGGGGGAATCAGCCCCAGCATTTT
CDR3 protein: CASDFRGNQPQHF
D gene: TRBD1
J gene: TRBJ1-5
clone size: NA
V gene: TRBV5-1

CDR3 DNA: TGTGCCAGCAGTTCTCTGGGCCAGTTAATGAACACTGAAGCTTTCTTT
CDR3 protein: CASSSLGQLMNTEAFF
D gene: NA
J gene: TRBJ1-1
clone size: NA
V gene: TRBV6-4

CDR3 DNA: TGTGCCAGCAATTCAGGGCTATCAACTAATGAAAAACTGTTTTTT
CDR3 protein: CASNSGLSTNEKLFF
D gene: NA
J gene: TRBJ1-4
clone size: NA
V gene: TRBV2

CDR3 DNA: TGCGCCAGCAGCTTGGACAGAAACTTAGGCTACACCTTC
CDR3 protein: CASSLDRNLGYTF
D gene: NA
J gene: TRBJ1-2
clone size: NA
V gene: TRBV5-1

CDR3 DNA: TGTGCCAGCAGCCAGGGACAGAACACTGAAGCTTTCTTT
CDR3 protein: CASSQGQNTEAFF
D gene: NA
J gene: TRBJ1-1
clone size: few
V gene: TRBV7-3

CDR3 DNA: TGTGCCAGCAGTCCCCTCGGACAGGGGGCGAGAAATTCACCCCTCCACTTT
CDR3 protein: CASSPLGQGARNSPLHF
D gene: TRBD1
J gene: TRBJ1-6
clone size: NA
V gene: TRBV28

CDR3 DNA: TGTGCCAGCAGCTCCCGGACAGGGAGCGGCTACACCTTC
CDR3 protein: CASSSRTGSGYTF
D gene: TRBD1
J gene: TRBJ1-2
clone size: NA
V gene: TRBV7-8